This TCR beta chain was recorded in a study of beta chain features in type 1 diabetes. Investigators reverse transcribed all isolated RNA, so they sequenced expressed TCRB transcripts. Clones were read by immunoSEQ multiplex PCR, and TCRdb kept only the in-frame ones, dropping some. This sample has some 220,000 clones, with approximately 11% found just once. On this clone itself: Its target is not known.

Study observations and caveats: Compared to healthy donors, patients appeared to have naive, central memory and Treg TCRB repertoires that were more alike. These data did not resolve whether HLA type affects TCRB rearrangement. Across all four CD4+ subsets, people with type 1 diabetes showed modestly shorter TCRB CDR3s.

The authors sorted CD4+ naive, central memory, regulatory and stem cell-like memory cells via CD45RO/CCR7/CD25/CD127/CD95/CD27. The sequenced sample was central memory CD4+ T cells from blood. This receptor was taken from a man aged 18 to 29 in good health.

CDR3 protein: CASSSGTATPAQYF. The CDR3 DNA follows: TGTGCCAGCAGTTCCGGGACAGCCACGCCGGCGCAGTACTTC. The chain combines TRBV6-6 with TRBJ2-7; 7 bases are a match to TRBD1. The CDR3 has 14 amino acids. Germline V gives CDR1 MNHNY, CDR2 SVGAGI (reference sequence). J gave up 9 bases and V 4 bases, and 12 bases lay outside the gene matches.